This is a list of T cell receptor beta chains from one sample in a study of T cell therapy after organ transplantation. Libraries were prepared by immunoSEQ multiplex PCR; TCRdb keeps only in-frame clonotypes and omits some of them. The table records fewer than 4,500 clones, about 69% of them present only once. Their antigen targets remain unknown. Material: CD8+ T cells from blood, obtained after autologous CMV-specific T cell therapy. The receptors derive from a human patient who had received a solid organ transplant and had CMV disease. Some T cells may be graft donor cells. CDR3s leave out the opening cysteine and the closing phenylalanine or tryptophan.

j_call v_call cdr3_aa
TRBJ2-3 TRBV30 AESRTGGADTQY
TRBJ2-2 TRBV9 APRVGPAGDGGGTGELF
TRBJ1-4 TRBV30 AWSLLVHATNEKLF
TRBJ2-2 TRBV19 ASSIGATGELF
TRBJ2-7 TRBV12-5 ASGSNNREYEQY
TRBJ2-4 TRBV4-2 ASSPRRGGKNIQY
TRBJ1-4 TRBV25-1 ASSEEGSEKLF
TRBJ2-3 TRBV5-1 ASSSDRGRADTQY
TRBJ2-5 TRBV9 ASWEQPQETQY
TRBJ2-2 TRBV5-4 ASSRGGSQGGTGELF
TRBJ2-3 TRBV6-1 ASTAGGGSTDTQY
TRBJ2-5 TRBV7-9 ASSSQGEETQY
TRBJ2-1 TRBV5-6 ASRELAGGLYNEQF
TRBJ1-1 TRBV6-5 ASSYFREATEAF
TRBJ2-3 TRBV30 ASPLVASTDTQY
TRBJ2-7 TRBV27 ASSGQGSSYEQY
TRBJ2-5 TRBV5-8 ASSSKDPTLQETQY
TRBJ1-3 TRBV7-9 ASSPNQRTERYTGNTIY
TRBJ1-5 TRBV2 ASSEQRQGGWGQPQH
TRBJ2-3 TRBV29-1 SVGSLTSITDTQY
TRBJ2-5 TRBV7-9 ASSPMTRVETQY
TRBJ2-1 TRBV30 AWSSDRGYNEQF
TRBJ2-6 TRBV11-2 ASSLDPVDRSGANVLT
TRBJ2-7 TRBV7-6 ASSPLGATYEQY
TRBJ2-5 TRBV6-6 ASSYIDGTAKETQY
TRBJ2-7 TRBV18 ASSPPAGGYEQY
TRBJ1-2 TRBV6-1 ASSEYTGTPTYGYT
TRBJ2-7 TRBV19 ASSISSGRPGEQY
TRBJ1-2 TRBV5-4 ASSAGTGLYGYT
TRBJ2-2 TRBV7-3 ASSPTTGTGELF
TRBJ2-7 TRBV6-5 ASSYLAGGLFDEQY
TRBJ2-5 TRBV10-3 AISEGRTSGKETQY
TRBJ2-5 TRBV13 ASSLGAPQTQY
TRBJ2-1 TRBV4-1 ASSSWLHEQF
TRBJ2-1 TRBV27 ASSWGTGSEQF
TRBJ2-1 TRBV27 ASSAQLAGGEQF
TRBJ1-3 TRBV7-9 ASSLAVPGTGGNTIY
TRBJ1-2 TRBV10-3 AISESTGGAYGYT
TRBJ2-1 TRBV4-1 ASSQGLGTNEQF
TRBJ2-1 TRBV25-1 ASSYPRGQF
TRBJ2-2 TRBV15 ATSPSVSGWRTGELF
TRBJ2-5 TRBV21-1 ASSIGTAGGNQETQY
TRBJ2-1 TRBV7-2 ASSLVFGTGRSYNEQF
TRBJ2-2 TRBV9 ASSPTSGRPGELF
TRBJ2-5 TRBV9 ASSHDGTQETQY
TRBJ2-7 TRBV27 ASSLRGHPGLAGGGEQY
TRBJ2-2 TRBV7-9 ASSATGAGELF
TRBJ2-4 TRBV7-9 ASSLAGTVGNIQY
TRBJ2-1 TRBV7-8 ASSLGPDRVEEQF
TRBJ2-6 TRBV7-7 ASSISKQSRANVLT
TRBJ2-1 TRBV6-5 ASTQGPYSYNEQF